The clone carrying this TCR beta chain was observed a few times. Its specificity is not known. This sample includes further DNA sequences coding for the same CDR3. These data belong to a study of Ad26.COV2.S vaccination and SARS-CoV-2 variants. Study at large: Administration of Ad26.COV2.S was intramuscular, either once or twice 56 days apart.

Produced via immunoSEQ multiplex PCR; TCRdb's table is partial and in-frame only. The table includes fewer than 800,000 clones, around 92% detected once. The germline V gene has CDR1 SGHTA and CDR2 FQGTGA. The CDR3 length is 14 residues. Trimming shortened V by 2 bases and J by 0 bases, and 5 bases separated the two germline ends. Treatment defined: roughly 19 received Ad26.COV2.S at low or high dose, single or two shots; five or six received placebo; per-sample allocation not given. Day 63 following the first vaccine or placebo injection was when the samples were taken. Study-level results: There was a possibility that the TCR breadth and depth analyses underestimated total T cell responses. Vaccine and placebo groups showed comparable non-spike TCR breadth. It was vaccine recipients, not placebo recipients, who had the higher spike-specific TCR breadth.

The J gene is TRBJ1-3, the V gene TRBV7-3; perhaps TRBD1 as D (5 bases). The TCR originated in a person aged 18-65 years who received the Ad26.COV2.S COVID-19 vaccine or a placebo. The input for sequencing was peripheral blood, taken in a trial of Ad26.COV2.S vaccine versus placebo. CDR3 bases: TGTGCCAGCAGCTTAGGGGGCTCTGGAAACACCATATATTTT. Its protein is CASSLGGSGNTIYF.